This T cell receptor (beta chain) appears in the sequencing data of a study of beta chain features in type 1 diabetes. Donors underwent one heparinised blood draw, 95 to 150 mL on average. Stem cell-like memory, regulatory, central memory and naive CD4+ cells were sorted via CD45RO/CCR7/CD25/CD127/CD95/CD27. This clone was detected only a few times. Its antigen remains unidentified. Expressed TCRB transcripts were sequenced, since all the RNA that had been isolated was reverse transcribed. This table comes from immunoSEQ multiplex PCR, and its TCRdb copy is limited to in-frame clones, with some not included. The data hold roughly 170,000 clones, with about 13% observed a single time. Points from the study as a whole: In comparison with healthy donors, patients had naive, central memory and Treg TCRB repertoires that appeared more similar.

CDR1 and CDR2 (germline): MRHNA, SNTAGT. The CDR3 has 13 amino acids. V was cut by 3 bases and J by 1 base, with 4 bases left in between. The sample consisted of central memory CD4+ T cells from blood. The sequence came from a woman aged 18-29 years in good health. The rearrangement joins TRBV6-4 to TRBJ2-1; no reliable D call. The CDR3, as DNA: TGTGCCAGCAGTGAATTATCCTACAATGAGCAGTTCTTC. This codes for CASSELSYNEQFF.